A selection of T cell receptor beta chains follows, all from one sample in a study of identical twins. Each CDR3 protein gets one entry after TCRdb re-called the 5' RACE reads with MiXCR. The table includes 300,000 to 400,000 distinct CDR3 sequences, roughly 10% detected once. Sequencing was done on a sample of naive T cells sorted from blood. The receptors were gathered from a woman aged 50 to 65 in good health. CDR3s leave out the opening cysteine and the closing phenylalanine or tryptophan.

V	J	CDR3
TRBV5-1	TRBJ1-1	ASSLGSRQGAAEAF
TRBV27	TRBJ1-6	ASSVGTSIYNSPLH
TRBV2	TRBJ2-7	ASSEVGTIVLEQY
TRBV24-1	TRBJ2-7	ATSDLLDSWAKPYEQY
TRBV5-1	TRBJ2-1	ASSPQDAYNEQF
TRBV5-1	TRBJ2-5	ASSLGAKETQY
TRBV29-1	TRBJ2-3	SARQSSTDTQY
TRBV20-1	TRBJ2-3	SARVWIAGTDTQY
TRBV4-1	TRBJ2-7	ASSLLEGAREQY
TRBV14	TRBJ2-1	ASSQDSNEQF
TRBV9	TRBJ2-3	ASNTGGTSGRDTQY
TRBV5-1	TRBJ2-2	ASSLDQGTGELF
TRBV10-3	TRBJ2-3	AIRGPVTDTQY
TRBV29-1	TRBJ2-7	SVVSGSSYEQY
TRBV7-2	TRBJ2-1	ASTTGFLNEQF
TRBV12-3/TRBV12-4	TRBJ2-4	ASSNGGQSGGPKNIQY
TRBV5-5	TRBJ2-3	ASSLVTLRAQY
TRBV3-1	TRBJ1-2	ASSQDFDRNYGYT
TRBV7-2	TRBJ1-2	ASSAPGDSMLYGYT
TRBV4-1	TRBJ2-5	ASSQALTGLAEETQY
TRBV29-1	TRBJ2-2	SVRSGSSAGELF
TRBV15	TRBJ2-3	ATRGITDTQY
TRBV11-2	TRBJ2-1	ASSLDWRSSNEQF
TRBV20-1	TRBJ1-1	SAREEHRVLTEAF
TRBV11-3	TRBJ2-5	ASSLSLQSRPQETQY
TRBV14	TRBJ2-4	ASSQGGLAGRPENIQY
TRBV12-3/TRBV12-4	TRBJ1-3	ASTKGDTIY
TRBV20-1	TRBJ2-7	SARVTGRAGYEQY
TRBV5-1	TRBJ1-4	ASSPWPTTNEKLF
TRBV20-1	TRBJ1-4	SAFRGGGEKLF
TRBV29-1	TRBJ2-5	SVGGLSETQY
TRBV7-8	TRBJ2-4	ASSLGLGRNIQY
TRBV28	TRBJ2-1	ASRKLRLAGGSWEQF
TRBV12-3/TRBV12-4	TRBJ2-7	ASSLGLGYEQY
TRBV24-1	TRBJ2-7	ATSESQGGSEQY
TRBV6-6	TRBJ1-1	ASSYPGGQTNTEAF
TRBV24-1	TRBJ2-1	ATCPGQGCYNEQF
TRBV11-2	TRBJ2-3	ASSQDSHTDTQY
TRBV20-1	TRBJ2-3	SAREPEGVLDTQY
TRBV9	TRBJ2-1	ASSPGLANNEQF
TRBV10-3	TRBJ2-1	AISGSGSHNEQF
TRBV5-5	TRBJ1-1	ASSPGGQGLLPEAF
TRBV20-1	TRBJ1-4	SARRDSRTNEKLF
TRBV4-1	TRBJ1-2	ASSQDVSAGYT
TRBV14	TRBJ2-1	ASSQRSFRGNEQF
TRBV18	TRBJ2-1	ASSQLDRGQSEQF
TRBV4-1	TRBJ2-1	ASSLQGLGNNEQF